Below are 22 T cell receptor beta chains sequenced from a single sample in a study of T cell changes during pregnancy in multiple sclerosis. Clones were read by immunoSEQ multiplex PCR, and TCRdb kept only the in-frame ones, dropping some. The sample lists 51,000 or so clones, 93% occurring once. The sequencing used peripheral blood, collected in the second trimester of pregnancy. The receptors shown here come from a female donor with multiple sclerosis, enrolled in a pregnancy study.

The chain joins TRBV20-1 to TRBJ1-4; D remains unclear. Germline V lookup: CDR1 DFQATT, CDR2 SNEGSKA (reference sequence). The V gene lost 0 bases and the J gene lost 8 bases, with 4 bases spanning the gap. CDR3 length: 11 amino acids. In nucleotides, the CDR3 is TGCAGTGCTAGAGAACGGGAAAAACTGTTTTTT. Its translation: CSAREREKLFF.

In nucleotides, the CDR3 is TGTGCCAGCAGTAATCCTAGCGGGAGTGTTTACAGAGATACGCAGTATTTT. Translated, it gives CASSNPSGSVYRDTQYF. The V gene is TRBV28, the J gene TRBJ2-3; 10 nucleotides align to TRBD2. J was trimmed by 5 bases and V by 5 bases; bases with no gene match: 13. CDR3 length: 17 residues. Germline CDR1 is MDHEN and CDR2 is SYDVKM.

The chain joins TRBV6-5 to TRBJ2-7, with TRBD2 matching over 9 bases. This CDR3 spans 15 amino acids. The V segment lost 6 bases and the J segment 4 bases; nucleotides outside the gene matches: 10. In germline, CDR1 is MNHEY, CDR2 SVGAGI. The CDR3 loop is CASSPGTSKRYEQYF. The CDR3 DNA reads as TGTGCCAGCAGCCCCGGGACTAGCAAACGTTACGAGCAGTACTTC.

The chain uses TRBV2 and TRBJ2-5; 10 bases map to TRBD1. This CDR3 comprises 16 residues. Germline V gives CDR1 SNHLY, CDR2 FYNNEI. V was clipped by 7 bases and J by 2 bases; unmatched bases: 10. CDR3: CASTRFLDRGQETQYF. CDR3 nucleotide sequence: TGTGCCAGCACCCGGTTCTTGGACAGGGGGCAAGAGACCCAGTACTTC. The full variable domain, its missing parts supplied by reference TRBV2 and TRBJ2-5, is EPEVTQTPSHQVTQMGQEVILRCVPISNHLYFYWYRQILGQKVEFLVSFYNNEISEKSEIFDDQFSVERPDGSNFTLKIRSTKLEDSAMYFCASTRFLDRGQETQYFGPGTRLLVL.

This rearrangement joins TRBV5-6 to TRBJ1-5; weak D call: TRBD1 (6 bases). The CDR3 sequence is 15 residues long. V was pared by 2 bases and J by 2 bases, with 11 bases between. Germline-derived CDR1 and CDR2 are SGHDT and YYEEEE. The CDR3 protein is CASSFMAGGNQPQHF. CDR3 sequence (DNA): TGTGCCAGCAGCTTCATGGCAGGGGGCAATCAGCCCCAGCATTTT.

CDR3 in DNA: TGTGCCAGCAGTCCCTGGACAGGCTCCTACAATGAGCAGTTCTTC. This sequence encodes CASSPWTGSYNEQFF. This chain connects TRBV27 to TRBJ2-1, with 7 bases matching TRBD1. Trimming removed 5 bases from V and 0 bases from J; junction bases left unmatched: 4. Germline V lookup: CDR1 MNHEY, CDR2 SMNVEV (reference sequence). This CDR3 comprises 15 residues.

CDR3 nucleotides: TGTGCCATCACTACTAGCGACTATTCAGATACGCAGTATTTT. It yields the protein CAITTSDYSDTQYF. The chain links TRBV6-6 to TRBJ2-3, with 7 bases that match TRBD2. Trimming at V came to 10 bases and at J to 4 bases, leaving 11 bases not matched to a gene. Germline lookup yields CDR1 MNHNY and CDR2 SVGAGI (reference sequence). CDR3 size: 14 residues.

The chain is built from TRBV30 and TRBJ2-2, with no clear D. The CDR3 length is 12 residues. Germline V gives CDR1 GTSNPN, CDR2 SVGIG (reference sequence). The CDR3 reads CAARKNTGELFF. The CDR3 region has the DNA TGTGCAGCCCGCAAGAACACCGGGGAGCTGTTTTTT.

The chain carries TRBV6-5 and TRBJ2-7; 7 bases line up with TRBD1. V shed 6 bases, J shed 2 bases, and the junction held 7 bases outside the gene matches. In germline, CDR1 is MNHEY, CDR2 SVGAGI. The CDR3 sequence is 14 residues long. CDR3 coding DNA: TGTGCCAGCAGCCGACAGGGTCCTCCCTACGAGCAGTACTTC. Encoded protein: CASSRQGPPYEQYF.

The rearrangement joins TRBV5-4 to TRBJ2-7, with 7 bases matching TRBD1. The V segment lost 4 bases and the J segment 3 bases; nucleotides outside the gene matches: 10. CDR3 size: 15 residues. Germline-derived CDR1 and CDR2 are SGHNT and YYREEE (reference sequence). DNA for the CDR3: TGTGCCAGCAGCCCCGAAAGAGGGGGCAACTACGAGCAGTACTTC. Protein product: CASSPERGGNYEQYF.

The chain combines TRBV7-2 with TRBJ2-5, with 10 bases that match TRBD2. Germline V lookup: CDR1 SGHTA, CDR2 FQGNSA. CDR3 length: 16 residues. The V gene end was trimmed by 0 bases and the J gene end by 5 bases; junction bases not matched to a gene: 6. The CDR3 loop is CASSLAMLAGEETQYF. The DNA of the CDR3 is TGTGCCAGCAGCTTAGCGATGCTAGCGGGAGAGGAGACCCAGTACTTC.

The V gene is TRBV7-9, the J gene TRBJ2-7, with a tentative D call TRBD1 (6 bases). Per germline, CDR1 SEHNR and CDR2 FQNEAQ (reference sequence). V lost 8 bases and J 0 bases, leaving 20 bases between the germline ends. The CDR3 totals 16 residues. CDR3 residues: CASGVGGRRSSYEQYF. The CDR3 DNA reads as TGTGCCAGCGGGGTTGGGGGCAGGCGGAGCTCCTACGAGCAGTACTTC.

The J gene is TRBJ2-5, the V gene TRBV6-5; 10 bases match TRBD1. Unmatched junction bases numbered 4, after V lost 1 base and J lost 5 bases. The germline CDR1 and CDR2 sequences are MNHEY and SVGAGI. This CDR3 comprises 15 residues. This CDR3 reads CASSYWTGGYETQYF. CDR3 in DNA: TGTGCCAGCAGTTACTGGACAGGGGGGTATGAGACCCAGTACTTC.

The rearrangement uses TRBV7-9 and TRBJ1-6, with TRBD1 identical over 8 bases. The V gene's germline CDR1 is SEHNR and CDR2 FQNEAQ (reference sequence). The CDR3 contains 16 residues. V dropped 0 bases and J dropped 10; count of bases not matched to a gene: 8. CDR3 nucleotide sequence: TGTGCCAGCAGCTTAGCGCTAGACAGGGGAGAATCACCCCTCCACTTT. Its protein product is CASSLALDRGESPLHF.

Regarding this clone: The junction does not match germline at one end; this may be a read error. V gene TRBV6-5 combines with J gene TRBJ2-7; D gene ambiguous. The CDR3 sequence is 12 residues long. Germline CDR1 and CDR2: MNHEY and SVGAGI. The chain's CDR3 is CASSYSREVLVF. In DNA form, the CDR3 reads TGTGCCAGCAGTTACTCGAGAGAGGTTTTGGTGTTC.

The chain has TRBV29-1 and TRBJ2-5; 8 bases are shared with TRBD2. V lost 6 bases, J lost 1 base, and 10 bases stayed unmatched. Looked up from germline, CDR1 is SQVTM and CDR2 is ANQGSEA. The length of the CDR3 is 15 residues. CDR3 loop: CSVAALLAVQETQYF. The CDR3 DNA reads TGCAGCGTCGCCGCGCTACTAGCGGTCCAAGAGACCCAGTACTTC.

The chain carries TRBV4-3 and TRBJ2-7; D may be TRBD1 (6 bases). The CDR3 is 19 amino acids. Trimming left V 0 bases short and J 6 bases short, with 27 bases between. Germline CDR1 LGHNA, CDR2 YSLEER. CDR3 protein: CASSQERAGQRDIQFEQYF. CDR3 DNA sequence: TGCGCCAGCAGCCAAGAGCGAGCCGGACAGAGAGATATTCAATTCGAGCAGTACTTC.

V usage is TRBV9 and J usage is TRBJ2-3, with D possibly TRBD1 on 6 matching bases. The V end lost 6 bases, the J end lost 0 bases, and 14 bases lay between the germline ends. Per the germline V gene, CDR1 is SGDLS and CDR2 is YYNGEE. The CDR3 covers 15 residues. In DNA, the CDR3 is TGTGCCAGCACCTTCAGGGGCACTAGCACAGATACGCAGTATTTT. Its translation is CASTFRGTSTDTQYF. Based on the CDR3 plus reference TRBV9 and TRBJ2-3, the full variable domain is DSGVTQTPKHLITATGQRVTLRCSPRSGDLSVYWYQQSLDQGLQFLIQYYNGEERAKGNILERFSAQQFPDLHSELNLSSLELGDSALYFCASTFRGTSTDTQYFGPGTRLTVL.

The chain employs TRBV27 and TRBJ2-1; 8 nucleotides agree with TRBD2. Germline V gene sequence: CDR1 MNHEY, CDR2 SMNVEV (reference sequence). V dropped 6 bases and J dropped 13; count of bases not matched to a gene: 17. This CDR3 spans 15 amino acids. The DNA for the CDR3 is TGTGCCAGCAGGCTTCTAGCGGGCCCCGGCGACGGTCAGTTCTTC. This encodes CASRLLAGPGDGQFF.

The gene calls are TRBV11-2 and TRBJ2-1; D call uncertain. Germline V gives CDR1 SGHAT, CDR2 FQNNGV. V lost 5 bases, J lost 5 bases, and 19 bases lay in between. This CDR3 contains 16 residues. CDR3 amino acids: CASSILITGSNNEQFF. The DNA for the CDR3 is TGTGCCAGCAGCATACTAATTACCGGCTCAAACAATGAGCAGTTCTTC.

This sequence joins TRBV9 and TRBJ2-2, with a tentative D call TRBD2 (6 bases). Trimming cost V 3 bases and J 2 bases, with 17 bases left between them. The germline V gene has CDR1 SGDLS and CDR2 YYNGEE. The CDR3 length is 17 residues. The CDR3 nucleotides read TGTGCCAGCAGCGCCGGTGGGGGGACGTTAAACACCGGGGAGCTGTTTTTT. Its protein is CASSAGGGTLNTGELFF.

The V and J genes are TRBV27 and TRBJ2-7; perhaps TRBD2 as D (6 bases). Trimming took 5 bases from V and 2 from J, leaving 13 bases between them. In germline, CDR1 is MNHEY, CDR2 SMNVEV (reference sequence). This CDR3 spans 14 amino acids. CDR3 sequence reads: CASSGGTGPYEQYF. The CDR3 DNA reads as TGTGCCAGCAGTGGCGGGACTGGCCCCTACGAGCAGTACTTC.